The sample holds many counts of the clone carrying this T cell receptor beta chain. Primers used in a second PCR of about 6 to 11 cycles were a sample-barcoded 5' primer and a J-beta primer mix. One entry per CDR3 protein results from TCRdb running MiXCR on the 5' RACE reads. The sample holds approximately 800,000 distinct CDR3 sequences, 46% seen once. This sample is drawn from a study of blood T cells in healthy people across ages. The CDR3 spans 16 residues. Germline-derived CDR1 and CDR2 are LGHDT and YNNKEL (reference sequence). V was shortened by 1 base and J by 3 bases, with 16 bases between the two germline ends. Russia was home to the donors, healthy Caucasian individuals aged about 6 to 90.

This chain links TRBV3-1 with TRBJ2-7, with TRBD2 as a possible D gene (7 bases). Sequencing was carried out using blood. The receptor was derived from an elderly man in good health. The chain's CDR3 is CASSQAPAGGRYEQYF. The DNA for the CDR3 is TGTGCCAGCAGCCAAGCTCCTGCCGGGGGGCGCTACGAGCAGTACTTC.